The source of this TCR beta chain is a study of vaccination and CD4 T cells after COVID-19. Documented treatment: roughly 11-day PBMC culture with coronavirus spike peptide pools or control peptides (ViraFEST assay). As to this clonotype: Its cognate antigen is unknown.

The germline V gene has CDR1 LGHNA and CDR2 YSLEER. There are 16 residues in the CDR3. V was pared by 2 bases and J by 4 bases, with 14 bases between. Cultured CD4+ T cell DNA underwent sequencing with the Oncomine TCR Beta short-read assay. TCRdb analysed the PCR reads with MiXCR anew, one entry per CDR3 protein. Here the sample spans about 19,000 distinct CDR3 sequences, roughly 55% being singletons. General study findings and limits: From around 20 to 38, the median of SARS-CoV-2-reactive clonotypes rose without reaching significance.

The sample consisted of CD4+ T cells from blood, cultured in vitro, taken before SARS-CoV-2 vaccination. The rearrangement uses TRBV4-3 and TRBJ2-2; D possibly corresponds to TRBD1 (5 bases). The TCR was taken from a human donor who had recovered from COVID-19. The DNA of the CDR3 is TGCGCCAGCAGCCAACCCCAAGGGGTGGCCACCGGGGAGCTGTTTTTT. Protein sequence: CASSQPQGVATGELFF.